The 26 T cell receptor beta chains below all came from one sample that was sequenced in a study of low-dose radiotherapy and immunotherapy resistance in tumors. TRAV- and TRBV-specific primers primed first-strand cDNA, covering alpha and beta chains. With a V-primer adapter and a constant-region primer, TCRs were amplified for about 20 PCR cycles. MiXCR, run by TCRdb on the reads, gives a single entry per CDR3 protein. The repertoire holds around 15,000 distinct CDR3 sequences, with 70% as singletons. All receptors derive from a human donor with advanced metastatic prostate, ovarian, gallbladder or colorectal cancer (not recorded which). This table probably holds off-target reads from a library built for another chain.

The chain links TRBV9 to TRBJ1-2; no definite D call. Germline assignment: CDR1 SGDLS and CDR2 YYNGEE. The V end was cut by 3 bases, the J end by 0 bases, with 3 bases between. The CDR3 has 12 amino acids. The CDR3 coding sequence is TGTGCCAGCAGCGCCGCTAACTATGGCTACACCTTC. Amino acid sequence: CASSAANYGYTF.

The chain is built from TRBV6-8 and TRBJ2-3; D tentatively reads TRBD1 or TRBD2 (6 bases each). The CDR3 is 15 amino acids. V lost 2 bases, J lost 2 bases, and 11 bases lay in between. Germline assignment: CDR1 MNHGY and CDR2 SAAAGT. The CDR3 sequence: CASSYRGGITDTQYF. For the CDR3, the DNA is TGTGCCAGCAGTTACCGAGGGGGGATCACAGATACGCAGTATTTT.

This chain connects TRBV9 to TRBJ2-3; TRBD2 might be the D (7 bases). The CDR3 extends over 14 amino acids. The V gene's germline CDR1 is SGDLS and CDR2 YYNGEE. V lost 1 base, J lost 6 bases, and 12 bases lay in between. The CDR3 region has the DNA TGTGCCAGCAGCGTATCCGGGGGGCTGGATACGCAGTATTTT. Its protein product is CASSVSGGLDTQYF.

The chain joins TRBV26 to TRBJ2-1. TRBV26 is reported as a pseudogene. The CDR3 has 15 amino acids. This chain's CDR3 is CASSSGSVSYNEQFF. The CDR3 region has the DNA TGTGCCAGCAGTTCCGGGTCTGTCTCCTACAATGAGCAGTTCTTC.

The sample holds a few counts of this clonotype. The rearrangement links TRBV6-2 or TRBV6-3 to TRBJ2-7; TRBD2 matches at 7 bases. CDR3 size: 15 residues. After removal of 4 bases from V and 5 bases from J, the junction contained 11 bases not matched to a gene. Germline CDR1 MNHEY, CDR2 SVGEGT. This CDR3 reads CASSWTSSGLNEQYF. The CDR3 coding sequence is TGTGCCAGCAGTTGGACTAGTTCGGGACTAAACGAGCAGTACTTC.

J is TRBJ2-3 and V is TRBV5-4, with D possibly TRBD1 on 5 matching bases. This CDR3 spans 13 amino acids. Germline CDR1 SGHNT, CDR2 YYREEE (reference sequence). V lost 4 bases and J 4 bases, leaving 10 bases between the germline ends. The CDR3 reads CASSTDTPDTQYF. In DNA form, the CDR3 reads TGTGCCAGCAGCACGGACACCCCAGATACGCAGTATTTT.

This clonotype occurred a few times. This chain links TRBV5-6 with TRBJ2-5, with unresolved D. The V and J ends lost 1 base and 0 bases respectively, with 7 bases between them. This CDR3 has 14 amino acids. The germline CDR1 and CDR2 sequences are SGHDT and YYEEEE. As DNA, the CDR3 is TGTGCCAGCAGCTTGCTACAACACCAAGAGACCCAGTACTTC. Encoded protein: CASSLLQHQETQYF.

V and J are TRBV20-1 and TRBJ2-1; TRBD2 is a possible D gene (6 bases). Germline-derived CDR1 and CDR2 are DFQATT and SNEGSKA (reference sequence). The CDR3 spans 16 residues. Trimming shortened V by 1 base and J by 3 bases, and 16 bases separated the two germline ends. CDR3 in DNA: TGCAGTGCTAGAGGCTTTAGCTTGGGGGGCTACAATGAGCAGTTCTTC. The encoded protein is CSARGFSLGGYNEQFF.

A few counts support this clonotype. This sequence joins TRBV7-2 and TRBJ1-1; 8 bases are a match to TRBD1. The CDR3 has 14 residues. The germline gives CDR1 SGHTA, CDR2 FQGNSA. J was trimmed by 5 bases and V by 5 bases; bases with no gene match: 7. This CDR3 reads CASSIPRTGTEAFF. For the CDR3, the DNA is TGTGCCAGCAGCATCCCCCGGACAGGGACTGAAGCTTTCTTT.

This chain uses TRBV29-1 with TRBJ2-7, with 7 bases that match TRBD1. J lost 3 bases, V lost 6 bases, and 8 bases had no gene match. Per germline, CDR1 SQVTM and CDR2 ANQGSEA. This CDR3 is built from 13 residues. The CDR3, as DNA: TGCAGCGTCGCCTCAGGGGGTATCTACGAGCAGTACTTC. As protein: CSVASGGIYEQYF.

V gene TRBV10-3 combines with J gene TRBJ2-1, with a weak D call TRBD1 (5 bases). This CDR3 has 14 residues. Trimming pared 5 bases from V and 4 bases from J, leaving 12 bases between. CDR1 ENHRY and CDR2 SYGVKD come from the germline V gene. The CDR3 region is CAISTKQDYNEQFF. The DNA for the CDR3 is TGTGCCATCAGTACTAAACAGGATTACAATGAGCAGTTCTTC.

The chain recombines TRBV28 with TRBJ1-2, with 10 bases that match TRBD1. V lost 3 bases, J lost 5 bases, and 9 bases stayed unmatched. The CDR3 loop spans 16 amino acids. Per germline, CDR1 MDHEN and CDR2 SYDVKM. CDR3 DNA: TGTGCCAGCAGTTTCAGTGGGACAGGGGTTCGGTATGGCTACACCTTC. Residues: CASSFSGTGVRYGYTF.

The chain joins TRBV19 to TRBJ1-5; 7 nucleotides agree with TRBD1. V trimming: 9 bases; J trimming: 0 bases; junction bases outside the gene matches: 8. The CDR3 is 15 residues long. Germline V gene lookup returns CDR1 LNHDA and CDR2 SQIVND (reference sequence). CDR3 in DNA: TGTGCCAGCGTTCCCGGGACAGCTAGCAATCAGCCCCAGCATTTT. Residues: CASVPGTASNQPQHF.

The chain links TRBV11-2 to TRBJ2-5; D not certain. Trimming removed 8 bases at V and 5 bases at J, with 21 bases between. Germline CDR1 reads SGHAT; CDR2 reads FQNNGV. The CDR3 is 15 residues long. In DNA form, the CDR3 reads TGTGCCAGCGGCCTGTCTGGGTCCGGTCGGGAGACCCAGTACTTC. This codes for CASGLSGSGRETQYF.

The table lists this clonotype with a few counts. This chain joins TRBV6-8 and TRBJ1-1, with 9 positions matching TRBD1. In germline, CDR1 is MNHGY, CDR2 SAAAGT. This CDR3 comprises 14 residues. V lost 4 bases and J lost 5; bases outside the gene matches: 5. The CDR3 bases are TGTGCCAGCAGTTTTGACAGGGGGTTTACTGAAGCTTTCTTT. Its translation: CASSFDRGFTEAFF.

In its sample, this clonotype was seen a few times. This chain links TRBV2 with TRBJ2-1; 9 bases line up with TRBD2. The CDR3 has 16 amino acids. Germline trimming cut 6 bases from V and 8 bases from J; bases unmatched to any gene: 14. Germline V lookup: CDR1 SNHLY, CDR2 FYNNEI. The CDR3: CASSPTRGGGAYEQFF. The DNA for the CDR3 is TGTGCCAGCAGCCCAACCCGGGGCGGGGGGGCCTATGAGCAGTTCTTC.

A few counts support this clonotype. The gene calls are TRBV30 and TRBJ2-7; D is unresolved. V was trimmed by 2 bases and J by 1 base, leaving 18 bases between them. The CDR3 loop spans 16 amino acids. Germline V gene lookup returns CDR1 GTSNPN and CDR2 SVGIG (reference sequence). The CDR3 sequence: CAWSLPPGRLSYEQYF. The CDR3 bases are TGTGCCTGGAGTCTACCCCCGGGCAGGTTATCCTACGAGCAGTACTTC.

The chain uses TRBV6-2 or TRBV6-3 and TRBJ1-1, with unresolved D. Germline CDR1 reads MNHEY; CDR2 reads SVGEGT. The CDR3 is made up of 15 amino acids. The germline V and J ends were trimmed by 2 bases and 0 bases, with 10 bases remaining between them. The CDR3 sequence is CASSYRGPMNTEAFF. CDR3 DNA sequence: TGTGCCAGCAGTTACCGAGGACCGATGAACACTGAAGCTTTCTTT.

About this clonotype: Relative to the germline gene, one junction end is altered; a read error may explain this. The genes are TRBV11-2 and TRBJ2-2; 7 bases map to TRBD2. CDR3 length: 15 residues. Germline values: CDR1 SGHAT, CDR2 FQNNGV. DNA for the CDR3: TGTGCCAGCAGCTTAGATCGGTTAGGAAGCGGGGAGCTGTTTTTC. Its protein is CASSLDRLGSGELFF.

The chain joins TRBV6-2 or TRBV6-3 to TRBJ1-1; D might be TRBD1 (6 bases). CDR1 MNHEY and CDR2 SVGEGT come from the germline V gene. V was pared by 3 bases and J by 0 bases, with 14 bases between. The CDR3 spans 16 residues. The CDR3 DNA reads TGTGCCAGCAGTTATTCGGGGGGCGCGATGAACACTGAAGCTTTCTTT. Its translation: CASSYSGGAMNTEAFF.

The chain links TRBV5-6 to TRBJ2-3; D not resolved. Germline CDR1 reads SGHDT; CDR2 reads YYEEEE. Trimming pared 2 bases from V and 1 base from J, leaving 20 bases between. The CDR3 has 18 amino acids. CDR3 nucleotides: TGTGCCAGCAGCTTCCGCGTTTTATCCACTGGAGGCACAGATACGCAGTATTTT. Its protein is CASSFRVLSTGGTDTQYF.

The V gene is TRBV10-3, the J gene TRBJ2-7, with a weak D call TRBD1 (5 bases). V was trimmed by 4 bases and J by 1 base, leaving 8 bases between them. CDR3 size: 13 residues. The germline gives CDR1 ENHRY, CDR2 SYGVKD. DNA for the CDR3: TGTGCCATCAGTGGACAGAGATCCTACGAGCAGTACTTC. Translation gives CAISGQRSYEQYF.

CDR3: CASSLGMGGDRTEAFF. CDR3 sequence (DNA): TGTGCCAGCAGCTTGGGGATGGGGGGCGATCGGACTGAAGCTTTCTTT. The gene calls are TRBV5-6 and TRBJ1-1; tentatively, D is TRBD1 (6 bases). Germline V gene sequence: CDR1 SGHDT, CDR2 YYEEEE. The CDR3 runs to 16 residues. V was shortened by 0 bases and J by 5 bases, with 17 bases between the two germline ends.

This chain connects TRBV21-1 to TRBJ2-5; the D call in the table, TRBD1, was not verified against the DNA. TRBV21-1 is assigned pseudogene status. CDR3 size: 14 residues. Here the CDR3 DNA reads TGTGCCAGCACCTACCGGGACAGCCAAGAGACCCAGTACTTC. Translating it yields CASTYRDSQETQYF.

This clonotype was seen a handful of times. The genes are TRBV4-2 and TRBJ2-5, with D possibly TRBD2 on 6 matching bases. The CDR3 consists of 13 residues. Germline CDR1 and CDR2: LGHNA and YNFKEQ. V lost 4 bases to trimming and J lost 2 bases, with 8 bases between them. In nucleotides, the CDR3 is TGTGCCAGCAGCCCCGGGACTCAAGAGACCCAGTACTTC. Its translation is CASSPGTQETQYF.

This chain connects TRBV7-2 to TRBJ2-7; 12 bases match TRBD2. From germline, CDR1 is SGHTA and CDR2 FQGNSA. The CDR3 runs to 16 residues. V dropped 2 bases and J dropped 7; count of bases not matched to a gene: 9. For the CDR3, the DNA is TGTGCCAGCAGCTTAAGGCTAGCGGGAGGGCCCAAGGAGCAGTACTTC. Amino acid sequence: CASSLRLAGGPKEQYF. The full variable domain, in which reference TRBV7-2 and TRBJ2-7 provide the parts outside the CDR3, is GAGVSQSPSNKVTEKGKDVELRCDPISGHTALYWYRQSLGQGLEFLIYFQGNSAPDKSGLPSDRFSAERTGGSVSTLTIQRTQQEDSAVYLCASSLRLAGGPKEQYFGPGTRLTVT.